A single sample is the source of the 10 T cell receptor beta chains below, sequenced in a study of cytomegalovirus exposure and HLA in healthy donors (dated by TCRdb to 2017 to 2019). Receptor amplification or capture employed the immunoSEQ multiplex PCR assay. For the multiplex PCR, a mixture combining 60 forward primers for TCR Vbeta segments and 13 reverse primers for TCR Jbeta segments was used. Not all clones reach the TCRdb copy of this immuneACCESS table, which keeps in-frame sequences only. Checked studies attribute under half of the gap to unresolved V genes and leave the rest unexplained. Here the sample has some 130,000 clones; 66% occur a single time. Around 1.6% of the sample lies in the top ten. The sample consisted of PBMCs. The receptors stem from a human donor in good health.

This chain joins TRBV6-1 and TRBJ2-3; 11 nucleotides match TRBD2. After removal of 8 bases from V and 2 bases from J, the junction contained 3 bases not matched to a gene. CDR1 and CDR2 (germline): MNHNS, SASEGT. The CDR3 has 14 amino acids. The CDR3 DNA reads as TGTGCCAGCGGGACTAGCGGACTCACAGATACGCAGTATTTT. Translating it yields CASGTSGLTDTQYF.

The V gene is TRBV27, the J gene TRBJ1-2; 9 nucleotides match TRBD1. Germline CDR1 and CDR2: MNHEY and SMNVEV (reference sequence). J lost 8 bases, V lost 5 bases, and 12 bases had no gene match. CDR3 size: 15 residues. The CDR3 coding sequence is TGTGCCAGCAGTGTTAACAGGGGGCCTTTCGTGGGCTACACCTTC. This translates into CASSVNRGPFVGYTF.

This chain links TRBV28 with TRBJ1-2; TRBD1 agrees at 7 bases. Trimming took 9 bases from V and 3 from J; bases not matched to a gene: 4. The CDR3 spans 12 residues. The germline V gene encodes CDR1 MDHEN and CDR2 SYDVKM. The chain's CDR3 is CASGDRYYGYTF. The CDR3, as DNA: TGTGCCAGTGGGGACAGATACTATGGCTACACCTTC.

This clone showed up just once. This sequence joins TRBV7-3 and TRBJ2-3; 9 bases align to TRBD1. The V and J ends lost 4 bases and 4 bases, in that order; junction bases with no gene match: 9. The CDR3 sequence is 16 residues long. Germline V gene lookup returns CDR1 SGHTA and CDR2 FQGTGA. Here the CDR3 DNA reads TGTGCCAGCAGCTCCAACAGGGGGCCTGATGCAGATACGCAGTATTTT. This gives the protein CASSSNRGPDADTQYF. The full variable domain, completed using reference TRBV7-3 and TRBJ2-3, is GAGVSQTPSNKVTEKGKYVELRCDPISGHTALYWYRQSLGQGPEFLIYFQGTGAADDSGLPNDRFFAVRPEGSVSTLKIQRTERGDSAVYLCASSSNRGPDADTQYFGPGTRLTVL.

The chain carries TRBV6-6 and TRBJ1-5, with D perhaps TRBD1 (6 bases). The V and J ends lost 5 bases and 7 bases respectively, with 18 bases between them. Germline-derived CDR1 and CDR2 are MNHNY and SVGAGI (reference sequence). The CDR3 runs to 15 residues. CDR3 nucleotides: TGTGCCAGCAGTCAGACGGTGGGGGCGGGCCAGCCCCAGCATTTT. Its protein is CASSQTVGAGQPQHF.

This chain joins TRBV4-1 and TRBJ2-7, with a tentative D call TRBD2 (6 bases). The length of the CDR3 is 18 residues. The V end was cut by 2 bases, the J end by 7 bases, with 27 bases between. The germline V gene encodes CDR1 MGHRA and CDR2 YSYEKL. CDR3 protein: CASSQNQIGLPGSSEQYF. The CDR3 coding sequence is TGCGCCAGCAGCCAAAACCAGATAGGACTACCGGGGAGTAGTGAGCAGTACTTC.

The V call is TRBV9, the J call TRBJ2-2, with D possibly matching TRBD2 (7 bases). In germline, CDR1 is SGDLS, CDR2 YYNGEE. The CDR3 covers 16 residues. The V and J ends lost 3 bases and 7 bases respectively, with 19 bases between them. The CDR3 bases are TGTGCCAGCAGCGAGGGAGGGACAAAGGGTGGCGGGGAGCTGTTTTTT. Amino acids: CASSEGGTKGGGELFF.

J is TRBJ1-4 and V is TRBV4-1; D perhaps matches TRBD1 (6 bases). Trimming took 0 bases from V and 4 from J, leaving 15 bases between them. The germline CDR1 and CDR2 sequences are MGHRA and YSYEKL. This CDR3 is built from 17 residues. CDR3 nucleotides: TGCGCCAGCAGCCAAGATTCCCCGACAGGTCTTAATGAAAAACTGTTTTTT. Translated: CASSQDSPTGLNEKLFF.

The chain joins TRBV9 to TRBJ2-3; 9 bases align to TRBD2. This CDR3 spans 13 amino acids. V lost 4 bases, J lost 9 bases, and 6 bases stayed unmatched. Germline V lookup: CDR1 SGDLS, CDR2 YYNGEE. This chain's CDR3 is CASSSDSGSTQYF. The CDR3 coding sequence is TGTGCCAGCAGCTCAGATAGCGGGAGCACGCAGTATTTT.

The rearrangement links TRBV10-3 to TRBJ2-7; TRBD1 matches 9 bases. The trim removed 4 bases at V and 4 bases at J, leaving 8 bases unmatched. The CDR3 is made up of 15 amino acids. In germline, CDR1 is ENHRY, CDR2 SYGVKD. The chain's CDR3 is CAISAFAGTGYEQYF. The CDR3 nucleotides read TGTGCCATCAGTGCCTTCGCCGGGACAGGGTACGAGCAGTACTTC.